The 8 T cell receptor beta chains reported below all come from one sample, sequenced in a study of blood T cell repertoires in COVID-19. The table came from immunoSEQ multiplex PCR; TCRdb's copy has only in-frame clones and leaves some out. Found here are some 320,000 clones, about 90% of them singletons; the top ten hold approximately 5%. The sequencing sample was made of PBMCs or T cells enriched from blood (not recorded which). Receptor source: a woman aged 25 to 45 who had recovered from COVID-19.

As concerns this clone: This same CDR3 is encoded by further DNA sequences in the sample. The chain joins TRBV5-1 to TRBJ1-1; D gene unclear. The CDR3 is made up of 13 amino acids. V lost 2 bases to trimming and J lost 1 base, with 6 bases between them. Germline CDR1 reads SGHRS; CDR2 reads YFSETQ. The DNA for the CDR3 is TGCGCCAGCAGCTTCCGGGGGAACACTGAAGCTTTCTTT. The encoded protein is CASSFRGNTEAFF.

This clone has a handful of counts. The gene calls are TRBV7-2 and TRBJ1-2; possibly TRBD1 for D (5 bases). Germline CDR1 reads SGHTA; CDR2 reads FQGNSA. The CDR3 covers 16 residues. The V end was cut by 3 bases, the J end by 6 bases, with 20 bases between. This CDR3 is CASSLWSSRGMDGYTF. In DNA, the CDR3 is TGTGCCAGCAGCTTGTGGTCGTCGCGGGGGATGGATGGCTACACCTTC.

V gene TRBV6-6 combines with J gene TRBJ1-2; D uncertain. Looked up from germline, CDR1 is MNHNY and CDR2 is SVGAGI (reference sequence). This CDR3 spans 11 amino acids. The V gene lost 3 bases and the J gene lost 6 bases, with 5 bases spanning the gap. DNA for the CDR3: TGTGCCAGCAGTTATAGAGATGGCTACACCTTC. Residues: CASSYRDGYTF.

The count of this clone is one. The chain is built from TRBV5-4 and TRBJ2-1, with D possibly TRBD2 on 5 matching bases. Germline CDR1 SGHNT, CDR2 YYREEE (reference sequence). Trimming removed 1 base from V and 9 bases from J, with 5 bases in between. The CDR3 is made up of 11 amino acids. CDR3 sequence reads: CASSLSGEQFF. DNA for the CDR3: TGTGCCAGCAGCTTGAGCGGTGAGCAGTTCTTC.

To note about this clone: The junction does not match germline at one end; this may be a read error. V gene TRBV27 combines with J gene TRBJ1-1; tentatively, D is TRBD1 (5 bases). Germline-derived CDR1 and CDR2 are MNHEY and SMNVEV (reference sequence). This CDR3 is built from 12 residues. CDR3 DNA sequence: TGTGCCAGCAGTTCAGGGAACTCTGAAGCTTTCTTT. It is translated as CASSSGNSEAFF.

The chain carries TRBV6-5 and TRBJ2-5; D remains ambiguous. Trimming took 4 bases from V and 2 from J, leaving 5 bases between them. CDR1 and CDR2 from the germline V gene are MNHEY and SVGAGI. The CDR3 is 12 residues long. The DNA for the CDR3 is TGTGCCAGCAGTTCCTTACAAGAGACCCAGTACTTC. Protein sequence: CASSSLQETQYF.

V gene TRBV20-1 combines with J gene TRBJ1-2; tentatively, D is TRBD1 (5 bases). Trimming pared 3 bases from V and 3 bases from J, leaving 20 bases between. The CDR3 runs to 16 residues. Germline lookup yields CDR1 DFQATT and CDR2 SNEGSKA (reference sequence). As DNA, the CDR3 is TGCAGTGCTAGTGGGGGGAGGGCCCCAGCTTACTATGGCTACACCTTC. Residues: CSASGGRAPAYYGYTF.

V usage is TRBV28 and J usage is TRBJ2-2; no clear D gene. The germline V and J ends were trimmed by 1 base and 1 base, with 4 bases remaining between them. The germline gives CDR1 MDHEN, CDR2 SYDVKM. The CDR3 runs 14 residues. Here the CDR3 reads CASSLLENTGELFF. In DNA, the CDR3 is TGTGCCAGCAGTTTATTAGAGAACACCGGGGAGCTGTTTTTT.